Following are 17 T cell receptor beta chains from one sample sequenced in a study of blood T cell repertoires in COVID-19 (dated by TCRdb to 2018 to 2020). Receptor libraries were prepared by the immunoSEQ multiplex PCR assay. Imported from immuneACCESS, the table was reduced by TCRdb to in-frame sequences with V and J called. These copies leave out some clones; in studies compared against another copy, an unresolved V gene accounts for under half, and the cause of the remainder is not known. The sample yields some 240,000 clones; more than 65% were counted once. The leading ten clones occupy around 9.5% of the sample. Sequencing was done on a sample of peripheral blood. The receptors stem from a man over 45 with active or convalescent COVID-19.

This chain uses TRBV6-2 or TRBV6-3 with TRBJ1-1; 9 bases match TRBD1. V shed 2 bases and J 5 bases; nucleotides not matched to a gene: 3. The V gene's germline CDR1 is MNHEY and CDR2 SVGEGT. The CDR3 sequence is 14 residues long. The CDR3, as DNA: TGTGCCAGCAGTTACAGGGACAGGGAAACTGAAGCTTTCTTT. Translating gives CASSYRDRETEAFF.

This chain connects TRBV5-1 to TRBJ2-5; 9 positions agree with TRBD2. CDR1 is SGHRS and CDR2 is YFSETQ in the germline V gene. V lost 7 bases to trimming and J lost 1 base; unmatched junction nucleotides: 8. The CDR3 is made up of 15 amino acids. In DNA form, the CDR3 reads TGCGCCAGCTGTTATAGCGGGAGTTCCCAAGAGACCCAGTACTTC. It is translated as CASCYSGSSQETQYF. The full variable domain, with the rest looked up from reference TRBV5-1 and TRBJ2-5, is KAGVTQTPRYLIKTRGQQVTLSCSPISGHRSVSWYQQTPGQGLQFLFEYFSETQRNKGNFPGRFSGRQFSNSRSEMNVSTLELGDSALYLCASCYSGSSQETQYFGPGTRLLVL.

V gene TRBV9 combines with J gene TRBJ2-1, with TRBD2 matching 13 bases. CDR1 is SGDLS and CDR2 is YYNGEE in the germline V gene. The CDR3 sequence is 19 residues long. V gave up 4 bases and J gave up 5 bases; unmatched junction bases: 15. This chain's CDR3 is CASSSGTSGIPVRDNEQFF. In nucleotides, the CDR3 is TGTGCCAGCAGCTCGGGGACTAGCGGGATCCCGGTGCGGGACAATGAGCAGTTCTTC.

The chain uses TRBV18 and TRBJ1-1; 8 bases match TRBD1. This CDR3 region has 15 residues. Germline V CDR1 and CDR2: KGHSH, LQKENI. V gave up 0 bases and J gave up 5 bases; unmatched junction bases: 5. In nucleotides, the CDR3 is TGTGCCAGCTCACCACCCCTTCAGGGGGCGACTGAAGCTTTCTTT. This codes for CASSPPLQGATEAFF.

The gene calls are TRBV19 and TRBJ2-1, with 9 nucleotides matching TRBD1. V trimming: 7 bases; J trimming: 3 bases; junction bases outside the gene matches: 4. The CDR3 extends over 14 amino acids. CDR1 is LNHDA and CDR2 is SQIVND in the germline V gene (reference sequence). Here the CDR3 DNA reads TGTGCCAGTAAACGGGGACAGGGCTACAATGAGCAGTTCTTC. Its translation is CASKRGQGYNEQFF. The variable domain in full, with the rest retrieved from reference TRBV19 and TRBJ2-1, is DGGITQSPKYLFRKEGQNVTLSCEQNLNHDAMYWYRQDPGQGLRLIYYSQIVNDFQKGDIAEGYSVSREKKESFPLTVTSAQKNPTAFYLCASKRGQGYNEQFFGPGTRLTVL.

The rearrangement links TRBV28 to TRBJ1-1, with D unresolved. Germline V CDR1 and CDR2: MDHEN, SYDVKM. The CDR3 consists of 13 residues. Trimming left V 7 bases short and J 8 bases short, with 17 bases between. DNA of the CDR3: TGTGCCAGCAAGGCAGATCATACTACGGAAGCTTTCTTT. This translates into CASKADHTTEAFF.

The J gene is TRBJ2-1, the V gene TRBV11-1, with D perhaps TRBD1 (6 bases). This CDR3 contains 16 residues. The V gene's germline CDR1 is SGHAT and CDR2 FQDESV (reference sequence). Trimming took 3 bases from V and 2 from J, leaving 14 bases between them. CDR3 region: CASSLAVGATYNEQFF. The CDR3 DNA reads as TGTGCCAGCAGCTTGGCCGTGGGGGCTACCTACAATGAGCAGTTCTTC.

CDR3 region: CASSYPGHKSSGNTIYF. DNA for the CDR3: TGTGCCAGCAGCTATCCGGGACATAAGAGCTCTGGAAACACCATATATTTT. V is TRBV11-3 and J is TRBJ1-3; maybe TRBD1 (6 bases). The germline V gene has CDR1 SGHNT and CDR2 YENEEA. The CDR3 is 17 amino acids. With 4 bases removed from V and 0 bases from J, the gap between germline ends came to 16 bases.

In DNA form, the CDR3 reads TGTGCCAGCAGCCAGACGGGGGTAGCCACTGAAGCTTTCTTT. It specifies CASSQTGVATEAFF. This chain uses TRBV11-1 with TRBJ1-1; weak D call: TRBD1 (5 bases). The V gene lost 5 bases and the J gene lost 4 bases, with 14 bases spanning the gap. CDR1 SGHAT and CDR2 FQDESV come from the germline V gene (reference sequence). The length of the CDR3 is 14 residues.

The J gene is TRBJ1-5, the V gene TRBV30, with a possible D match to TRBD1 (6 bases). V was trimmed by 0 bases and J by 8 bases, leaving 8 bases between them. The CDR3 runs to 12 residues. CDR1 is GTSNPN and CDR2 is SVGIG in the germline V gene (reference sequence). The CDR3 region has the DNA TGTGCCTGGAGTGTACCAGGGGAGCCCCAGCATTTT. It encodes CAWSVPGEPQHF.

V and J are TRBV3-1 (or the pseudogene TRBV3-2) and TRBJ2-5, with a tentative D call TRBD2 (6 bases). This CDR3 region has 12 residues. V was shortened by 7 bases and J by 6 bases, with 12 bases between the two germline ends. CDR1 LGHDT and CDR2 YNNKEL come from the germline V gene (reference sequence). CDR3 loop: CASTFGGKTQYF. The CDR3 DNA is TGTGCCAGCACCTTCGGGGGAAAGACCCAGTACTTC.

This chain uses TRBV7-2 with TRBJ2-1; TRBD1 agrees at 7 bases. The junction had 11 bases not matched to a gene; V was cut back by 4 bases and J by 14 bases. The CDR3 consists of 13 residues. Germline V CDR1 and CDR2: SGHTA, FQGNSA. The CDR3 reads CASSSRQGSDKFF. As DNA, the CDR3 is TGTGCCAGCAGCTCAAGACAGGGATCCGACAAGTTCTTC.

The chain recombines TRBV9 with TRBJ2-7; D might be TRBD1 (5 bases). Trimming took off 2 bases at V and 4 bases at J, with 19 bases between the two ends. The length of the CDR3 is 16 residues. Germline loops: CDR1 SGDLS, CDR2 YYNGEE. CDR3 in DNA: TGTGCCAGCAGCGTCAACCCGACCAGGGCCCCTTACGAGCAGTACTTC. Amino acid sequence: CASSVNPTRAPYEQYF.

This clone was observed a few times. V is TRBV3-1 (or the pseudogene TRBV3-2) and J is TRBJ2-2; D is ambiguous. The germline V gene has CDR1 LGHDT and CDR2 YNNKEL (reference sequence). The CDR3 has 13 amino acids. Trimming shortened V by 2 bases and J by 3 bases, and 4 bases separated the two germline ends. CDR3 DNA sequence: TGTGCCAGCAGCCAAACTGACACCGGGGAGCTGTTTTTT. Translating it yields CASSQTDTGELFF.

In DNA, the CDR3 is TGTGCCAGCAGCCTACAAAGCGGATATAGCAATCAGCCCCAGCATTTT. Translation gives CASSLQSGYSNQPQHF. The chain recombines TRBV7-2 with TRBJ1-5, with no clear D. V lost 5 bases and J lost 0, with 14 bases in between. Germline loops: CDR1 SGHTA, CDR2 FQGNSA. The CDR3 is 16 amino acids.

This clone was seen once. The chain employs TRBV5-6 and TRBJ1-2, with D tentatively TRBD1 (6 bases). The V gene lost 0 bases and the J gene lost 7 bases, with 10 bases spanning the gap. Germline-derived CDR1 and CDR2 are SGHDT and YYEEEE. This CDR3 comprises 13 residues. The CDR3 DNA sequence: TGTGCCAGCAGCTTGGATGGGGGCCTTGGCTACACCTTC. Its translation is CASSLDGGLGYTF.

The chain carries TRBV5-4 and TRBJ2-1; weak D call: TRBD2 (7 bases). This CDR3 contains 15 residues. Germline V gene lookup returns CDR1 SGHNT and CDR2 YYREEE (reference sequence). The V gene lost 3 bases and the J gene lost 6 bases, with 16 bases spanning the gap. The CDR3 is CASSSGGRTFNEQFF. The CDR3 coding sequence is TGTGCCAGCAGCTCCGGGGGGCGTACGTTCAATGAGCAGTTCTTC.